This is a list of T cell receptor beta chains from one sample in a study of blood T cell repertoires in COVID-19. The repertoire was sequenced with immunoSEQ multiplex PCR; TCRdb's copy has only in-frame clones and lacks some. The profile shows a few hundred thousand clones, about 82% of them singletons. The specimen sequenced was peripheral blood. The receptors originated from a man older than 75 with acute or convalescent COVID-19. The CDR3 runs from the conserved cysteine through the conserved F or W. The D gene is left open where the match is weak. The size of a clone is reported for some rows only, either as once, few or many, or as a class for expanded clones.

J gene,V gene,clone size,D gene,CDR3 protein,CDR3 DNA
TRBJ2-3,TRBV6-5,NA,NA,CASSVRSGSTDTQYF,TGTGCCAGCAGCGTACGGAGCGGGAGCACAGATACGCAGTATTTT
TRBJ2-1,TRBV15,NA,TRBD2,CATSRELAGDNEQFF,TGTGCCACCAGCAGAGAACTAGCGGGAGATAATGAGCAGTTCTTC
TRBJ1-4,TRBV5-1,NA,TRBD1,CASSTGQPGNEKLFF,TGCGCCAGCAGCACGGGACAGCCGGGGAATGAAAAACTGTTTTTT
TRBJ1-5,TRBV6-5,NA,NA,CASSPSWGNGQPQHF,TGTGCCAGCAGTCCGTCCTGGGGCAACGGGCAGCCCCAGCATTTT
TRBJ2-3,TRBV6-1,NA,TRBD2,CASSEDGGGLAGDSQYF,TGTGCCAGCAGTGAAGACGGGGGGGGGCTAGCGGGAGATTCGCAGTATTTT
TRBJ2-3,TRBV7-3,NA,NA,CASSLQVWADTQYF,TGTGCCAGCAGCTTACAGGTGTGGGCAGATACGCAGTATTTT
TRBJ1-1,TRBV25-1,NA,TRBD1,CASRSTGDTEAFF,TGTGCCAGCAGGTCGACAGGGGACACTGAAGCTTTCTTT
TRBJ2-3,TRBV5-1,NA,NA,CASSFGGSTDTQYF,TGCGCCAGCAGCTTTGGCGGGAGCACAGATACGCAGTATTTT
TRBJ2-2,TRBV12-3/TRBV12-4,NA,NA,CASSPTGYGELFF,TGTGCCAGCAGCCCCACAGGGTACGGGGAGCTGTTTTTT
TRBJ1-1,TRBV6-5,NA,NA,CASSPTGRVTEAFF,TGTGCCAGCAGCCCGACGGGGAGGGTTACTGAAGCTTTCTTT
TRBJ2-1,TRBV6-5,NA,NA,CASSPSRGLYNEQFF,TGTGCCAGCAGCCCCAGCCGGGGACTCTACAATGAGCAGTTCTTC
TRBJ1-4,TRBV5-1,NA,TRBD1,CASSWGTENEKLFF,TGCGCCAGCAGCTGGGGGACAGAGAATGAAAAACTGTTTTTT
TRBJ1-2,TRBV4-3,NA,NA,CASSQGWQDFYGYTF,TGCGCCAGCAGCCAAGGTTGGCAGGACTTCTATGGCTACACCTTC
TRBJ1-4,TRBV5-1,NA,NA,CASSLGNRDEKLFF,TGCGCCAGCAGCTTGGGGAACAGGGATGAAAAACTGTTTTTT
TRBJ1-6,TRBV18,NA,TRBD1,CASSLGQGYSPLHF,TGTGCCAGCTCGCTTGGACAGGGCTACTCACCCCTCCACTTT
TRBJ2-7,TRBV6-6,NA,NA,CASSYSRGSYEQYF,TGTGCCAGCAGTTACTCGAGGGGGTCCTACGAGCAGTACTTC
TRBJ1-5,TRBV18,once,NA,CASSDNSNSNQPQHF,TGTGCCAGCTCAGATAACAGCAATAGCAATCAGCCCCAGCATTTT
TRBJ1-6,TRBV7-2,NA,NA,CASSLDPGNNSPLHF,TGTGCCAGCAGCTTAGATCCAGGGAATAATTCACCCCTCCACTTT
TRBJ2-1,TRBV3-1/TRBV3-2,NA,TRBD2,CASSLLTSGAHNEQFF,TGTGCCAGCAGCCTCCTGACTAGCGGAGCCCACAATGAGCAGTTCTTC
TRBJ1-3,TRBV18,NA,NA,CASSPGQFAGNTIYF,TGTGCCAGCTCACCCGGACAGTTTGCTGGAAACACCATATATTTT
TRBJ2-3,TRBV11-2,NA,NA,CASSLGDITQYF,TGTGCCAGCAGCTTAGGGGACATAACGCAGTATTTT